This T cell receptor beta chain originates from a study of shared clonotypes between healthy human individuals. Donors, healthy HIV-negative adults, lacked recent acute infections or vaccinations. This CDR3 contains 16 residues. V lost 4 bases and J 7 bases, leaving 18 bases between the germline ends. Germline CDR1 reads SGHRS; CDR2 reads YFSETQ. Method: immunoSEQ multiplex PCR; TCRdb's copy keeps in-frame clones and lacks some. The table records 950,000 to 1,300,000 clones, about 70% of them present only once. Only a few counts were recorded for this clone. What it binds is unknown. Study-wide results and limits: Clonotype sharing among donors, it was expected, would be affected by sequencing depth.

The chain carries TRBV5-1 and TRBJ1-6; no definite D call. The TCR was taken from a young man in good health. Input material: memory CD4+ T cells sorted from blood. Subset defined: CD45RA-negative fraction. The CDR3 DNA follows: TGCGCCAGCAGCCTAGAATTTCAACCCCGAAATTCACCCCTCCACTTT. Translated, it gives CASSLEFQPRNSPLHF. The full variable domain, its missing parts supplied by reference TRBV5-1 and TRBJ1-6, is KAGVTQTPRYLIKTRGQQVTLSCSPISGHRSVSWYQQTPGQGLQFLFEYFSETQRNKGNFPGRFSGRQFSNSRSEMNVSTLELGDSALYLCASSLEFQPRNSPLHFGNGTRLTVT.